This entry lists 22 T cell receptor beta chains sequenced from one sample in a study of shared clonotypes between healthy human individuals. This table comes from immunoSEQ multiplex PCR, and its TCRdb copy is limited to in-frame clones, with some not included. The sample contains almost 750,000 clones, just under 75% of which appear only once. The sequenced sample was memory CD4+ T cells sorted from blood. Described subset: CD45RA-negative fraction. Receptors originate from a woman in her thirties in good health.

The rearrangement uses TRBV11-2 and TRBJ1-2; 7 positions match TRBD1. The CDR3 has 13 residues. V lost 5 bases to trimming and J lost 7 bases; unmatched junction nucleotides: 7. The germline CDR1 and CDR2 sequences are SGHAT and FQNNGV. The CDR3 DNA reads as TGTGCCAGCAGCACACCAGGGGGTTTTGGCTACACCTTC. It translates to CASSTPGGFGYTF.

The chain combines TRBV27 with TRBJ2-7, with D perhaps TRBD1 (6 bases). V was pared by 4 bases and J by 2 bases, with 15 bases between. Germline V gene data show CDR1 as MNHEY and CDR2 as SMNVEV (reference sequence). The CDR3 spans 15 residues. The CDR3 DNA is TGTGCCAGCAGTTCAACAGGGTCACCGCCCTACGAGCAGTACTTC. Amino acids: CASSSTGSPPYEQYF.

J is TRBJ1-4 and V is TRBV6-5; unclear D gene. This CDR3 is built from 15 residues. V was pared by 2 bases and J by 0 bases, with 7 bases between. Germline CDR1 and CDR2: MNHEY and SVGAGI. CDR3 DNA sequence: TGTGCCAGCAGTTACATGGGAACAACTAATGAAAAACTGTTTTTT. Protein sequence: CASSYMGTTNEKLFF.

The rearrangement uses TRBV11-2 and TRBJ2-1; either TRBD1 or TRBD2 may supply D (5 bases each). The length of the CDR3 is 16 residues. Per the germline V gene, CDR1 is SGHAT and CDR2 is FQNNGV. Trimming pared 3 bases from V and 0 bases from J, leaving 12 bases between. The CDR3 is CASSFWGISSYNEQFF. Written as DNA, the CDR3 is TGTGCCAGCAGCTTCTGGGGGATCAGCTCCTACAATGAGCAGTTCTTC.

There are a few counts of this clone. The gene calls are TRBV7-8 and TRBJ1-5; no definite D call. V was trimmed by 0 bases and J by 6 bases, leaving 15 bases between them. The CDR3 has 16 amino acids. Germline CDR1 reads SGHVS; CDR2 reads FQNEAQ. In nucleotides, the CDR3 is TGTGCCAGCAGCTTAGCGGTCCAAGTGGCTGGTCAGCCCCAGCATTTT. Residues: CASSLAVQVAGQPQHF.

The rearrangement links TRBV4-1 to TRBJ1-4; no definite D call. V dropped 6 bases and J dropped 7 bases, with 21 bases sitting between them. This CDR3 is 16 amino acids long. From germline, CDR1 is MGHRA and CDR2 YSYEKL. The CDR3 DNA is TGCGCCAGCAGGCAATTATATGCCCGAGGAGGTGAAAAACTGTTTTTT. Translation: CASRQLYARGGEKLFF.

The CDR3 DNA reads as TGCAGCGTTGAAGATCTGGGGACAGGGGGTGGCTACACCTTC. Encoded protein: CSVEDLGTGGGYTF. The chain carries TRBV29-1 and TRBJ1-2; 11 bases match TRBD1. The J segment lost 7 bases and the V segment lost 0 bases, leaving 4 bases of the junction unmatched. Germline assignment: CDR1 SQVTM and CDR2 ANQGSEA. This CDR3 contains 14 residues.

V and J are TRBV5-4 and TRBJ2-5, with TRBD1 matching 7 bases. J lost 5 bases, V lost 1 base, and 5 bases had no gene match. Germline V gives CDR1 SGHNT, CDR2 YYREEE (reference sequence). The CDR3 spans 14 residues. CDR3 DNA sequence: TGTGCCAGCAGCTTGAGGGGGCCTGCTGAGACCCAGTACTTC. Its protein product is CASSLRGPAETQYF.

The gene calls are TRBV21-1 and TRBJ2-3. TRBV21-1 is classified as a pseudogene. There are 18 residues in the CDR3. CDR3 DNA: TGTGCCAGCAGCAAACCCGCCAGTAGGTTTGGGAGCACAGATACGCAGTATTTT. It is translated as CASSKPASRFGSTDTQYF.

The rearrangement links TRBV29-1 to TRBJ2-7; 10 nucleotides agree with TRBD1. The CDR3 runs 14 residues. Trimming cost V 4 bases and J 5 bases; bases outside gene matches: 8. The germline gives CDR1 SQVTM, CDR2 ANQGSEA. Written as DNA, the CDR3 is TGCAGCGTTGGGGTCCCGGGACAGGGGAACGAGCAGTACTTC. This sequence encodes CSVGVPGQGNEQYF.

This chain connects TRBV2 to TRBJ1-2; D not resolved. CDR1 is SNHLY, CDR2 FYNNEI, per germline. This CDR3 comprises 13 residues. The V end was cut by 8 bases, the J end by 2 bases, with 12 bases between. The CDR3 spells CASAGISNYGYTF. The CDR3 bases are TGTGCCAGCGCGGGGATCTCCAACTATGGCTACACCTTC. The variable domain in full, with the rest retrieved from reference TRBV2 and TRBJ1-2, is EPEVTQTPSHQVTQMGQEVILRCVPISNHLYFYWYRQILGQKVEFLVSFYNNEISEKSEIFDDQFSVERPDGSNFTLKIRSTKLEDSAMYFCASAGISNYGYTFGSGTRLTVV.

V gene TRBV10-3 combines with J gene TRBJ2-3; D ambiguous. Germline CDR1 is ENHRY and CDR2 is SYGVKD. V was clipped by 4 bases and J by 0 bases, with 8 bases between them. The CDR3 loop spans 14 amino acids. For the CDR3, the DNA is TGTGCCATCAGTGGGCCCTTAAGCACAGATACGCAGTATTTT. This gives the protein CAISGPLSTDTQYF.

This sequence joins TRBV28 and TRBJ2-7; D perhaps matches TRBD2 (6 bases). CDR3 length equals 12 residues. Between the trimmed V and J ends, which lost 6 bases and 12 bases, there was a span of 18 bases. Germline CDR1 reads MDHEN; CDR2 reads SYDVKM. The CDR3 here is CASRTPGEKWYF. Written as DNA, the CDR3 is TGTGCCAGCAGAACACCGGGAGAGAAGTGGTACTTC.

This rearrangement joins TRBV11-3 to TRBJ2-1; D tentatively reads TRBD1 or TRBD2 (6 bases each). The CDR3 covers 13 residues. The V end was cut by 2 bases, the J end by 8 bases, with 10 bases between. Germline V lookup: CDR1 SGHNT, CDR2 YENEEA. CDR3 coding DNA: TGTGCCAGCAGCTTATCCGGGGGCCATGAGCAGTTCTTC. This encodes CASSLSGGHEQFF.

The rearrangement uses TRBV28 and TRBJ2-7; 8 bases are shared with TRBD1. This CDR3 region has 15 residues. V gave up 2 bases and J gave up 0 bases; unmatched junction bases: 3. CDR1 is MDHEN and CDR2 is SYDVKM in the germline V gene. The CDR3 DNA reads TGTGCCAGCAGTTTAAGGACAGGGATCTCCTACGAGCAGTACTTC. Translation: CASSLRTGISYEQYF.

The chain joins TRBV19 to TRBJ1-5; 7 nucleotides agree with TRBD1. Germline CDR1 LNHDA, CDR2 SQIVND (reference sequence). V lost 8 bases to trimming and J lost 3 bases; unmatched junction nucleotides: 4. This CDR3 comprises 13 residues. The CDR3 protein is CASSQGPNQPQHF. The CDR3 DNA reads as TGTGCCAGTTCACAGGGGCCCAATCAGCCCCAGCATTTT.

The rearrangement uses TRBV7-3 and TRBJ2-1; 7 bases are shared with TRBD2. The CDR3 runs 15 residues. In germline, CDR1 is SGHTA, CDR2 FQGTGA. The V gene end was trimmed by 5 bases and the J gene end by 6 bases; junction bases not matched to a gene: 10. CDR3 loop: CASSPSWREFNEQFF. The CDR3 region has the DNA TGTGCCAGCAGCCCGTCGTGGCGGGAGTTCAATGAGCAGTTCTTC.

The CDR3 is CASSVGGANEKLFF. The CDR3 coding sequence is TGTGCCAGCAGCGTAGGGGGGGCTAATGAAAAACTGTTTTTT. The chain carries TRBV9 and TRBJ1-4, with a possible D match to TRBD1 (5 bases). V dropped 0 bases and J dropped 3 bases, with 6 bases sitting between them. The CDR3 consists of 14 residues. From germline, CDR1 is SGDLS and CDR2 YYNGEE.

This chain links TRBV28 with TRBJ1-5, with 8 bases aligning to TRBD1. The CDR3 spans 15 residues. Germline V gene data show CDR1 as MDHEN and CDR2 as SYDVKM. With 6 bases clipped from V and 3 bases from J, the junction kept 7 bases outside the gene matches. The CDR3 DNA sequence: TGTGCCAGCAGCACAGGACAGGGTGACAATCAGCCCCAGCATTTT. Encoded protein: CASSTGQGDNQPQHF. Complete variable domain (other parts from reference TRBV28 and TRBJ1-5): DVKVTQSSRYLVKRTGEKVFLECVQDMDHENMFWYRQDPGLGLRLIYFSYDVKMKEKGDIPEGYSVSREKKERFSLILESASTNQTSMYLCASSTGQGDNQPQHFGDGTRLSIL.

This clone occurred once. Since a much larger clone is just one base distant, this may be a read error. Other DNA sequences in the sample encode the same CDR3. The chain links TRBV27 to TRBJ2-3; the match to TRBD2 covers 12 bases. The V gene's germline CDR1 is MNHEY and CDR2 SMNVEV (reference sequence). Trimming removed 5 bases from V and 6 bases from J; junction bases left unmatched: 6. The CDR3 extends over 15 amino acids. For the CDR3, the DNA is TGTGCCAGCAGTCCCCTAGCGGGAGGGACGGATACGCAGTATTTT. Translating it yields CASSPLAGGTDTQYF.

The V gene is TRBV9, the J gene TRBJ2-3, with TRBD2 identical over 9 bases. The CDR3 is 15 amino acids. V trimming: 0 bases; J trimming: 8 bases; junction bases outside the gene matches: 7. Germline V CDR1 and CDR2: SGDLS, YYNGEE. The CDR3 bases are TGTGCCAGCAGCGTAGGCCTAGCGGGACTCGCTACGCAGTATTTT. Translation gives CASSVGLAGLATQYF.

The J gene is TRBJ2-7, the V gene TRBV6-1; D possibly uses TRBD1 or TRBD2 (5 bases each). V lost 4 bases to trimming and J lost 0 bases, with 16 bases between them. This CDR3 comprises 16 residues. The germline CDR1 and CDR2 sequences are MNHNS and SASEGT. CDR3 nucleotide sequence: TGTGCCAGCAGTGCTAGGGACCCGAGAGGCTCCTACGAGCAGTACTTC. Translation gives CASSARDPRGSYEQYF.